This TCR beta chain was profiled in a study of beta chain features in type 1 diabetes. Study-level findings and limits: There was a moderate but significant shortening of TCRB CDR3s in all four CD4+ subsets of Type 1 diabetes patients. VDJ junctions in type 1 diabetes patients carried more deletions and fewer insertions.

The sequenced template was cDNA made from the entire isolated RNA. TCRdb's table, derived via immunoSEQ multiplex PCR, lists solely in-frame clones and lacks some. There are 500,000 to 850,000 clones in the sample; about an eighth occur only once, and 0.03% to 0.04% lies in the top ten. Every sorted population was more than 95% pure. This CDR3 comprises 14 residues. The germline V gene has CDR1 SNHLY and CDR2 FYNNEI. V shed 3 bases and J shed 4 bases, with 11 bases lying between them. In its sample, this clone was seen a few times. No antigen is known for it. This receptor was identified in a man aged 18 to 30 with type 1 diabetes. The chain is built from TRBV2 and TRBJ2-3; weak D call: TRBD2 (6 bases). Sample: naive CD4+ T cells from blood. The CDR3 here is CASSELAGSDTQYF. The DNA of the CDR3 is TGTGCCAGCAGTGAGCTCGCGGGGTCAGATACGCAGTATTTT.